The following is a TCR beta chain sequence with its context. Its specific antigen is unknown. No base quality values were provided; no much bigger clone lies one nucleotide off. TCRbeta CDR3 regions were amplified from genomic DNA using the immunoSEQ Assay, a bias-controlled multiplex PCR. Per the authors' processing: Within the assay, amplification of reference gene primers was used to estimate how many nucleated cells each sample contained. To quantify the absolute abundance of each unique TCRbeta CDR3 rearrangement, sequence reads were collapsed and filtered. For each sample, productive Simpson clonality was calculated as the square root of Simpson's diversity index across productive rearrangements. TCRdb holds this immuneACCESS table with in-frame rearrangements only. Some clones are missing; in checked studies, unresolved V genes explain under half, and the rest has no known cause. That table furnishes V, J and clone size, whereas the DNA furnished D and trimming. The sample table shows tens of thousands of clones, and over 70% are seen once. The top ten constitute about 30% of the sample.

The entry originates in a study of blood T cell repertoires in COVID-19 (dated by TCRdb to the early 2020s). With respect to the entire study: The collaborator samples originated in the United States, Italy and Spain and spanned the acute and convalescent phases of COVID-19. Where available, HLA class I and class II types were obtained from metadata supplied by the sample provider rather than from assay-based typing. Samples were obtained from the ongoing ImmuneRACE study (first 160 participants) and from some 1,200 subjects provided by 6 global collaborators. The dataset comprised deeply sampled blood TCRbeta repertoires from subjects exposed to, actively infected with, or recovered from COVID-19. The prospective study material was composed of cDNA or gDNA derived from T cells, B-cell-depleted T cells, or PBMCs. A de-identified subject ID, COVID-19 status, age in years and sex were almost always included in the sample metadata. A freely available public database, intended as a resource for researchers studying the immune response to SARS-CoV-2, is where the repertoires were released. Findings and caveats that apply to the study as a whole: The quantity of clinical and demographic metadata differed by source and by participant and was supplied without curation.

Collaborating institutions collected whole blood in K2EDTA tubes following their own protocols. For TCRbeta analysis, collaborator samples were shipped as frozen whole blood, as isolated PBMCs, or as DNA extracted from either sample type. The germline V gene yields MGHRA for CDR1 and YSYEKL for CDR2. From the cysteine through the phenylalanine, the CDR3 covers 17 amino acids. The retained sequence is limited to the CDR3, 51 bases, with the frame set at the first base. The V end gives up 0 bases and the J end 5 bases, leaving 8 bases in the junction not matched to a gene. This TCR was recovered from a human donor in a cohort sampled during active COVID-19. The V and J segments used are TRBV4-1 and TRBJ2-5, with 11 bases in between that match TRBD2. Material: peripheral blood. The CDR3 sequence is CASSQDPLTSGIETQYF. The sequenced DNA is TGCGCCAGCAGCCAAGATCCCCTGACTAGCGGGATTGAGACCCAGTACTTC.